The next 8 T cell receptor beta chains were all read from a single sample in a study of T cell responses to AZD1222 COVID-19 vaccine. Assay: immunoSEQ multiplex PCR; the TCRdb copy retains only in-frame clones and omits some. Among approximately 140,000 clones listed, more than 85% were seen once. The input for sequencing was peripheral blood, taken on day 0 of MenACWY control vaccination. The receptors here all came from an adult in good health.

CDR3 residues: CASSEAGPQHF. The CDR3, as DNA: TGTGCCAGCAGTGAAGCTGGGCCCCAGCATTTT. The chain uses TRBV2 and TRBJ1-5; no clear D gene. Germline CDR1 SNHLY, CDR2 FYNNEI. The CDR3 totals 11 residues. Trimming pared 0 bases from V and 9 bases from J, leaving 3 bases between.

The sample holds one count of this clone. The chain uses TRBV7-9 and TRBJ1-1; D is undetermined. Germline CDR1 and CDR2: SEHNR and FQNEAQ (reference sequence). V was clipped by 2 bases and J by 4 bases, with 11 bases between them. The CDR3 runs 14 residues. This CDR3 reads CASSLRGPGTEAFF. The CDR3 DNA reads TGTGCCAGCAGCTTAAGAGGGCCGGGCACTGAAGCTTTCTTT.

The gene calls are TRBV10-2 and TRBJ2-3; D is unresolved. V was pared by 6 bases and J by 5 bases, with 18 bases between. CDR1 and CDR2 from the germline V gene are WSHSY and SAAADI. This CDR3 spans 15 amino acids. The CDR3 region has the DNA TGCGCCAGCAGGAGCACGACGTCTTCGGAAGATACGCAGTATTTT. Amino acids: CASRSTTSSEDTQYF.

The rearrangement uses TRBV11-2 and TRBJ2-5; TRBD1 might be the D (5 bases). This CDR3 has 11 residues. V lost 8 bases, J lost 5 bases, and 9 bases lay in between. CDR1 is SGHAT, CDR2 FQNNGV, per germline. The CDR3 region is CASGAGETQYF. CDR3 sequence (DNA): TGTGCCAGCGGGGCCGGGGAGACCCAGTACTTC.

This chain uses TRBV7-6 with TRBJ2-1, with D possibly called TRBD1 or TRBD2 (5 bases each). Per the germline V gene, CDR1 is SGHVS and CDR2 is FNYEAQ. Trimming took off 5 bases at V and 5 bases at J, with 16 bases between the two ends. The CDR3 consists of 15 residues. The CDR3 loop is CASSPGPPKNNEQFF. The CDR3 nucleotides read TGTGCCAGCAGCCCGGGACCCCCGAAGAACAATGAGCAGTTCTTC. The entire variable domain, with the rest obtained from reference TRBV7-6 and TRBJ2-1, is as follows: GAGVSQSPRYKVTKRGQDVALRCDPISGHVSLYWYRQALGQGPEFLTYFNYEAQQDKSGLPNDRFSAERPEGSISTLTIQRTEQRDSAMYRCASSPGPPKNNEQFFGPGTRLTVL.

The chain employs TRBV5-1 and TRBJ2-1; 10 nucleotides align to TRBD2. The CDR3 has 15 amino acids. CDR1 SGHRS and CDR2 YFSETQ come from the germline V gene. The V and J ends lost 0 bases and 7 bases, in that order; junction bases with no gene match: 4. CDR3 sequence (DNA): TGCGCCAGCAGCTTGGATAGCGGGAGGCCTAATGAGCAGTTCTTC. It specifies CASSLDSGRPNEQFF.

This rearrangement joins TRBV20-1 to TRBJ2-7; tentative D call: TRBD2 (7 bases). The germline CDR1 and CDR2 sequences are DFQATT and SNEGSKA (reference sequence). Trimming left V 3 bases short and J 0 bases short, with 12 bases between. This CDR3 is 14 amino acids long. CDR3 DNA: TGCAGTGCTAGTATGGGAGGGGGCTCCTACGAGCAGTACTTC. Translated: CSASMGGGSYEQYF.

This clone occurred once. The rearrangement links TRBV7-3 to TRBJ1-5; D ambiguous. Germline V CDR1 and CDR2: SGHTA, FQGTGA. This CDR3 region has 13 residues. Deletions cut 4 bases from V and 7 bases from J, with 11 bases between. This chain's CDR3 is CASSSASGQPQHF. For the CDR3, the DNA is TGTGCCAGCAGCTCCGCTTCGGGCCAGCCCCAGCATTTT.